Included here is one T cell receptor (beta chain) sequence, with context. This sample stems from a study of TIL therapy for anti-PD-1-resistant metastatic lung cancer. This was the immunoSEQ v3 assay. Each library reached about 2 million read pairs, or roughly 4.5-6.5 million at deep level. Assay used: immunoSEQ multiplex PCR; TCRdb lists only in-frame clones, some missing. The sample consists of tens of thousands of clones, 79% of them appearing once. The time point denotes: pre-treatment sample, taken before nivolumab and TIL therapy. CDR1 and CDR2 (germline): SGHAT, FQNNGV. The CDR3 extends over 14 amino acids. The V gene lost 0 bases and the J gene lost 1 base, with 6 bases spanning the gap.

The clonotype comes from a woman aged 30 to 85 with non-small cell lung cancer. Sequenced here: blood, sampled at baseline. The genes are TRBV11-2 and TRBJ1-1; no clear D. This chain's CDR3 is CASSLEWGNTEAFF. The CDR3 bases are TGTGCCAGCAGCTTAGAATGGGGGAACACTGAAGCTTTCTTT. Drawing the rest from reference TRBV11-2 and TRBJ1-1, the complete variable domain is EAGVAQSPRYKIIEKRQSVAFWCNPISGHATLYWYQQILGQGPKLLIQFQNNGVVDDSQLPKDRFSAERLKGVDSTLKIQPAKLEDSAVYLCASSLEWGNTEAFFGQGTRLTVV.